The TCR beta chain under discussion was sequenced for a study of cytomegalovirus exposure and HLA in healthy donors. Notes on the study in general: Looking again later, the authors saw that most CMV-associated TCR beta chains seemed HLA-restricted.

The CDR3 length is 14 residues. V lost 5 bases, J lost 1 base, and 11 bases lay in between. Germline CDR1 and CDR2: SGHAT and FQNNGV. PCR used 60 Vbeta primers and 13 Jbeta primers. TCRdb keeps only in-frame clones here, not all; method: immunoSEQ multiplex PCR. The sample gives 200,000 to 250,000 clones, over 65% of which show up once; 0.63% is in the top ten. As concerns this clone: The antigen is unknown.

Sequenced input: PBMCs. The source is a young man in good health and CMV-seronegative. This chain uses TRBV11-2 with TRBJ1-1, with D unclear. CDR3 DNA sequence: TGTGCCAGCAGCAGGCCGGGAGGGAACACTGAAGCTTTCTTT. Its protein product is CASSRPGGNTEAFF.